One sample yielded the 14 T cell receptor beta chains listed below, sequenced in a study of blood T cell repertoires in COVID-19. The method was immunoSEQ multiplex PCR; TCRdb's version includes in-frame clones alone and lacks a portion of them. Of 240,000 or so clones listed, about 90% are singletons. Sequencing input: peripheral blood. The receptors come from a man aged 55 to 70 who had recovered from COVID-19.

V and J are TRBV5-8 and TRBJ2-7; 10 positions agree with TRBD2. The germline V gene encodes CDR1 SGHTS and CDR2 YDEGEE. CDR3 length: 15 amino acids. V lost 0 bases to trimming and J lost 2 bases; unmatched junction nucleotides: 2. The CDR3 loop is CASSLVTSGTYEQYV. CDR3 in DNA: TGTGCCAGCAGCTTGGTAACTAGCGGGACCTACGAGCAGTACGTC.

This clone was counted a single time. The chain uses TRBV13 and TRBJ2-6; 8 nucleotides agree with TRBD1. The trim removed 10 bases at V and 0 bases at J, leaving 8 bases unmatched. Germline CDR1 and CDR2: PRHDT and FYEKMQ (reference sequence). The CDR3 totals 16 residues. The CDR3 is CANRDRLYSGANVLTF. CDR3 nucleotide sequence: TGTGCCAACCGGGACAGGCTATACTCTGGGGCCAACGTCCTGACTTTC.

The chain joins TRBV11-2 to TRBJ2-1; 9 bases are a match to TRBD1. V lost 5 bases and J lost 7; bases outside the gene matches: 3. The V gene's germline CDR1 is SGHAT and CDR2 FQNNGV. This CDR3 is 13 amino acids long. CDR3 region: CASSPDRGNEQFF. The CDR3 nucleotides read TGTGCCAGCAGCCCGGACAGGGGAAATGAGCAGTTCTTC.

This clone was detected once. CDR3 region: CSASSYEQYF. In DNA, the CDR3 is TGCAGTGCTAGCAGCTACGAGCAGTACTTC. The chain combines TRBV20-1 with TRBJ2-7; D unresolved. The length of the CDR3 is 10 residues. Trimming removed 3 bases at V and 3 bases at J, with 3 bases between. Looked up from germline, CDR1 is DFQATT and CDR2 is SNEGSKA (reference sequence).

V and J are TRBV11-3 and TRBJ2-1, with 11 bases that match TRBD2. The V gene end was trimmed by 3 bases and the J gene end by 6 bases; junction bases not matched to a gene: 1. The CDR3 consists of 14 residues. Germline V CDR1 and CDR2: SGHNT, YENEEA. CDR3: CASSFTSGGNEQFF. CDR3 nucleotides: TGTGCCAGCAGCTTCACTAGCGGGGGCAATGAGCAGTTCTTC.

The CDR3 here is CATSDPMGGSGANVLTF. CDR3 DNA sequence: TGTGCCACCAGTGACCCCATGGGGGGCTCTGGGGCCAACGTCCTGACTTTC. The chain is built from TRBV24-1 and TRBJ2-6; the D gene is possibly TRBD2 (6 bases). In germline, CDR1 is KGHDR, CDR2 SFDVKD. The CDR3 has 17 amino acids. Trimming shortened V by 4 bases and J by 0 bases, and 12 bases separated the two germline ends.

This rearrangement joins TRBV18 to TRBJ1-1; D call uncertain. CDR1 and CDR2 from the germline V gene are KGHSH and LQKENI. The V end was cut by 3 bases, the J end by 3 bases, with 8 bases between. The CDR3 is 13 amino acids. CDR3 in DNA: TGTGCCAGCTCACCCGAAAGCTACACTGAAGCTTTCTTT. This translates into CASSPESYTEAFF.

The chain links TRBV7-6 to TRBJ2-5; TRBD1 matches 8 bases. There are 17 residues in the CDR3. The V segment lost 2 bases and the J segment 5 bases; nucleotides outside the gene matches: 13. Germline lookup yields CDR1 SGHVS and CDR2 FNYEAQ. CDR3 amino acids: CASSLLMGQEDFETQYF. The CDR3 DNA follows: TGTGCCAGCAGCTTACTTATGGGACAGGAGGATTTTGAGACCCAGTACTTC.

The chain carries TRBV5-4 and TRBJ1-2; 8 nucleotides match TRBD1. The germline V gene has CDR1 SGHNT and CDR2 YYREEE (reference sequence). V shed 5 bases, J shed 8 bases, and the junction held 8 bases outside the gene matches. The CDR3 has 13 residues. The CDR3 coding sequence is TGTGCCAGCAGTAGTACAGGGGGACGAGGCTACACCTTC. This translates into CASSSTGGRGYTF.

The chain links TRBV5-1 to TRBJ2-6; 8 nucleotides agree with TRBD2. CDR3 length: 17 residues. The germline CDR1 and CDR2 sequences are SGHRS and YFSETQ. Unmatched junction bases numbered 7, after V lost 5 bases and J lost 0 bases. The CDR3 sequence is CASRRRGDLSGANVLTF. The CDR3 bases are TGCGCCAGCAGACGGCGGGGGGACCTCTCTGGGGCCAACGTCCTGACTTTC.

V is TRBV3-1 (or the pseudogene TRBV3-2) and J is TRBJ1-4; 7 positions match TRBD1. This CDR3 comprises 15 residues. Germline assignment: CDR1 LGHDT and CDR2 YNNKEL (reference sequence). V was pared by 3 bases and J by 0 bases, with 1 base of the junction left unmatched. The CDR3 protein is CASSQTGPTNEKLFF. The CDR3, as DNA: TGTGCCAGCAGCCAGACAGGGCCAACTAATGAAAAACTGTTTTTT.

The chain has TRBV5-4 and TRBJ2-6, with 15 bases aligning to TRBD2. V lost 3 bases, J lost 0 bases, and 4 bases stayed unmatched. This CDR3 region has 19 residues. Per germline, CDR1 SGHNT and CDR2 YYREEE (reference sequence). CDR3 in amino acids: CASSSGLAGGFSGANVLTF. CDR3 bases: TGTGCCAGCAGCTCGGGACTAGCGGGGGGCTTCTCTGGGGCCAACGTCCTGACTTTC.

The V and J genes are TRBV19 and TRBJ1-6; 9 positions match TRBD1. With 8 bases clipped from V and 6 bases from J, the junction kept 11 bases outside the gene matches. CDR3 length equals 16 residues. Germline CDR1 is LNHDA and CDR2 is SQIVND (reference sequence). The CDR3 spells CASRTTGGDRNSPLHF. The CDR3 DNA sequence: TGTGCCAGTCGCACCACAGGGGGCGATCGTAATTCACCCCTCCACTTT.

The genes are TRBV7-9 and TRBJ1-2; D is undetermined. V dropped 1 base and J dropped 8 bases, with 14 bases sitting between them. The CDR3 totals 14 residues. Per the germline V gene, CDR1 is SEHNR and CDR2 is FQNEAQ (reference sequence). CDR3 coding DNA: TGTGCCAGCAGCTTAGGAACACTAAGTCGCGGCTACACCTTC. Its translation: CASSLGTLSRGYTF.